The following is a T cell receptor beta chain sequence with its context. As yet, its antigen is unknown. The time point here: pre-sensitization, week 0. As for treatment: therapeutic diphenylcyclopropenone sensitization with weekly scalp DPC. Participating donors were patients with alopecia, aged 18 to 70 years, considered appropriate candidates for DPC. Extraction yielded total RNA from whole blood (unfractionated). In the source study's methods: Individual samples carried between about 23,224 and 700,000 TCRs, with 85,000 to 100,000 as the median. Each CDR3 protein gets one entry after TCRdb re-called the RACE reads with MiXCR. The V and J calls follow TCRdb's processing rather than the paper's. This sample has about 260,000 distinct CDR3 sequences, with about 8.1% found just once. The sample originates from a study of human T cells and chemical hapten exposure. Study results and limitations: Expanded TCRs made up significantly more big CDR3 similarity clusters than controls did.

With 2 bases clipped from V and 1 base from J, the junction kept 6 bases outside the gene matches. Germline V lookup: CDR1 LGHDT, CDR2 YNNKEL (reference sequence). The CDR3 runs 16 residues. This chain connects TRBV3-1 to TRBJ2-7, with 9 bases that match TRBD1. Source: whole blood, taken in connection with sensitization to the hapten diphenylcyclopropenone (DPC). This TCR derives from a woman between 35 and 50 years old with alopecia areata. Some clones in this sample may be carry-over from other donors' samples. The CDR3 loop reads CASSQTGTGPSYEQYF. The CDR3 bases are TGTGCCAGCAGCCAAACCGGGACAGGGCCATCCTACGAGCAGTACTTC.